This TCR beta chain is drawn from a study of blood T cells in healthy people across ages. Germline CDR1 MNHEY, CDR2 SVGAGI. The CDR3 has 14 amino acids. V lost 7 bases and J 6 bases, leaving 19 bases between the germline ends. Primed by a sample-barcoded 5' primer and a J-beta primer mix, a second PCR proceeded for roughly 6 to 12 cycles. TCRdb independently ran MiXCR on the 5' RACE reads; one entry per CDR3 protein. This sample has around 1,800,000 distinct CDR3 sequences; roughly two fifths occur once, and the top ten carry roughly 24%. This clonotype was seen once. The clonotype comes from a human donor in good health. The V gene is TRBV6-5, the J gene TRBJ2-7; maybe TRBD1 (5 bases). The specimen sequenced was blood. In DNA, the CDR3 is TGTGCCAGCACCCAGGGTGTCGGGCGCTTCGAGCAGTACTTC. The encoded protein is CASTQGVGRFEQYF.